A selection of T cell receptor beta chains follows, all from one sample in a study of shared clonotypes between healthy human individuals. Profiled with immunoSEQ multiplex PCR; TCRdb holds only in-frame clones, not every one. The sample lists roughly 2.4 million clones, roughly 95% seen once, with around 0.13% in the top ten. The sample comprised naive CD4+ T cells sorted from blood. These receptors all stem from a man aged 18 to 29 in good health. The conserved cysteine and the conserved F or W are not part of the CDR3 here. Fields, in order: V gene, J gene, CDR3 protein.

TRBV18	TRBJ2-5	ASSPEAPRATQY
TRBV6-6	TRBJ1-1	ASSYSWEAF
TRBV18	TRBJ1-1	ASSKRGRLDTEAF
TRBV5-1	TRBJ1-4	ASSLAGTGGAGEKLF
TRBV5-6	TRBJ2-7	ASSLWSEQY
TRBV6-1	TRBJ1-1	ASSATRGTEAF
TRBV30	TRBJ2-6	AWSRRGRGANVLT
TRBV5-1	TRBJ2-3	ASSPPSGTTDTQY
TRBV27	TRBJ2-1	ASSHDPLAGEHNEQF
TRBV9	TRBJ2-5	ASSVDPKLKQETQY
TRBV4-1	TRBJ2-1	ASSQERTGGFNEQF
TRBV7-2	TRBJ2-3	ASSLWAVGTDTQY
TRBV28	TRBJ2-3	ASSERTSGVTDTQY
TRBV5-1	TRBJ2-3	AGSTGGTDTQY
TRBV9	TRBJ1-1	ASSPAYLPNSPPAF
TRBV28	TRBJ1-6	ASSLLRTGNSPLH
TRBV6-6	TRBJ1-4	ASSYGDWQGRGKLF
TRBV2	TRBJ2-7	ASNQAGWGEQY
TRBV5-6	TRBJ2-5	ASSLYISRETQY
TRBV5-4	TRBJ2-5	ASSLPGQGAETQY
TRBV10-3	TRBJ2-3	AISEYSGGLTDTQY
TRBV7-9	TRBJ2-5	ASKSGTGGNQETQY
TRBV5-1	TRBJ1-5	ASSRTGLSNQPQH
TRBV7-9	TRBJ2-1	ASSLDRGNEQF
TRBV10-3	TRBJ2-2	AISVFQNTGELF
TRBV9	TRBJ1-2	ASSVDPGGTIDGYT
TRBV30	TRBJ2-7	AWKGQGQYEQY
TRBV2	TRBJ2-7	ASSRDRPYEQY
TRBV11-3	TRBJ1-6	ASSDGSYNSPLH
TRBV4-1	TRBJ2-7	ASSQEVAGTYEQY
TRBV28	TRBJ1-1	ASRAPADLYTEAF
TRBV10-2	TRBJ2-2	ASNENTGELF
TRBV28	TRBJ2-7	ASSLGGQFSGEQY
TRBV5-6	TRBJ1-1	ASSFTALMNTEAF
TRBV11-2	TRBJ2-7	ASSSGQGRYEQY
TRBV7-9	TRBJ2-7	ASSSSGTTLYEQY